This is a list of T cell receptor beta chains from one sample in a study of cytomegalovirus exposure and HLA in healthy donors. Sequencing used immunoSEQ multiplex PCR; TCRdb keeps in-frame clones, though not all of them. The table lists 130,000 to 150,000 clones, 76% of them singletons, with 1.5% to 2% in the top ten. Source material: PBMCs. These receptors originate from a woman aged 40 to 50 in good health and CMV-seronegative. Each CDR3 is given with its conserved first and last residue. Fields, in order: J gene, D gene, V gene, CDR3 protein. D genes are given only for firm matches.

j_gene: TRBJ1-2; d_gene: -; v_gene: TRBV21-1; CDR3aa: CASSHMTVWGRGHINYGYTF
j_gene: TRBJ2-1; d_gene: TRBD1; v_gene: TRBV11-2; CDR3aa: CASSSGTATNEQFF
j_gene: TRBJ2-1; d_gene: TRBD2; v_gene: TRBV19; CDR3aa: CASSAVAGGSWEQFF
j_gene: TRBJ2-1; d_gene: -; v_gene: TRBV30; CDR3aa: CAWSTNFNEQFF
j_gene: TRBJ2-6; d_gene: -; v_gene: TRBV4-2; CDR3aa: CASSQEAAVGANVLTF
j_gene: TRBJ2-1; d_gene: -; v_gene: TRBV5-1; CDR3aa: CASSLVGGDEQFF
j_gene: TRBJ2-6; d_gene: -; v_gene: TRBV5-1; CDR3aa: CASSLVSGLGDVLTF
j_gene: TRBJ1-4; d_gene: -; v_gene: TRBV7-6; CDR3aa: CASSLEEGETYNEKLFF
j_gene: TRBJ2-1; d_gene: -; v_gene: TRBV6-5; CDR3aa: CASSLYSSSYNEQFF
j_gene: TRBJ1-3; d_gene: -; v_gene: TRBV7-2; CDR3aa: CASSTGQGNTIYF
j_gene: TRBJ1-1; d_gene: -; v_gene: TRBV14; CDR3aa: CASSQRYSTEAFF
j_gene: TRBJ1-6; d_gene: -; v_gene: TRBV5-6; CDR3aa: CASSLQGSNSPLHF
j_gene: TRBJ2-3; d_gene: TRBD2; v_gene: TRBV15; CDR3aa: CATSRTPRTSGRLGATDTQYF
j_gene: TRBJ1-3; d_gene: -; v_gene: TRBV19; CDR3aa: CASSIRTANSGNTIYF
j_gene: TRBJ1-2; d_gene: -; v_gene: TRBV6-1; CDR3aa: CASSEAFQNYGYTF
j_gene: TRBJ1-1; d_gene: TRBD1; v_gene: TRBV28; CDR3aa: CASSQPTNGTGSILGFKTEAFF
j_gene: TRBJ1-1; d_gene: -; v_gene: TRBV6-1; CDR3aa: CASDKGLGNTEAFF
j_gene: TRBJ2-3; d_gene: -; v_gene: TRBV5-1; CDR3aa: CASSLGQGADTQYF
j_gene: TRBJ2-3; d_gene: TRBD2; v_gene: TRBV4-1; CDR3aa: CASSQGAVAGDTQYF
j_gene: TRBJ2-1; d_gene: TRBD2; v_gene: TRBV11-2; CDR3aa: CASSPLREGNNEQFF
j_gene: TRBJ2-5; d_gene: TRBD1; v_gene: TRBV5-4; CDR3aa: CASSPSTGVGTQYF
j_gene: TRBJ2-7; d_gene: -; v_gene: TRBV6-5; CDR3aa: CASRTQGESSEQYF
j_gene: TRBJ1-2; d_gene: TRBD1; v_gene: TRBV2; CDR3aa: CASSANRDRVGYTF
j_gene: TRBJ2-7; d_gene: TRBD2; v_gene: TRBV11-3; CDR3aa: CASSLDPLAGVNEQYF
j_gene: TRBJ1-2; d_gene: TRBD1; v_gene: TRBV19; CDR3aa: CASSITGGGSKYGYTF
j_gene: TRBJ2-5; d_gene: TRBD2; v_gene: TRBV5-1; CDR3aa: CASSWTSGPQETQYF
j_gene: TRBJ1-1; d_gene: -; v_gene: TRBV5-6; CDR3aa: CASSLGGARNTEAFF
j_gene: TRBJ2-5; d_gene: TRBD2; v_gene: TRBV4-1; CDR3aa: CASSQVGGGVQETQYF